Listed below are T cell receptor beta chains from one sample, sequenced in a study of shared clonotypes between healthy human individuals. The assay was immunoSEQ multiplex PCR, and TCRdb's table has in-frame clones only and misses some. Of 2 million to 3 million clones in the sample, approximately 94% were seen once. Specimen: naive CD4+ T cells from PBMCs. These receptors were collected from a man aged 18 to 30 in good health. Some clones in this sample may be carry-over from other donors' samples. CDR3s include the opening cysteine and the closing phenylalanine or tryptophan. Each record gives: V gene, D gene, CDR3 protein. D genes are given only for firm matches.

v_call: TRBV5-1; d_call: TRBD2; cdr3_aa: CASSLEGLAGVGEQYF
v_call: TRBV28; d_call: -; cdr3_aa: CASRDSYEQYF
v_call: TRBV2; d_call: TRBD1; cdr3_aa: CASGTDNQPQHF
v_call: TRBV30; d_call: -; cdr3_aa: CAWSVLGGETQYF
v_call: TRBV28; d_call: -; cdr3_aa: CASSSGATQYF
v_call: TRBV7-8; d_call: TRBD2; cdr3_aa: CASSQVVAGGEQFF
v_call: TRBV6-5; d_call: -; cdr3_aa: CASSPTPGTEAFF
v_call: TRBV6-1; d_call: -; cdr3_aa: CASKGGELQPQHF
v_call: TRBV28; d_call: TRBD1; cdr3_aa: CASSLGVRGRVTEAFF
v_call: TRBV28; d_call: -; cdr3_aa: CASSLGKGGTEAFF
v_call: TRBV5-6; d_call: -; cdr3_aa: CASSLGRGQPQHF
v_call: TRBV7-9; d_call: -; cdr3_aa: CASSLELGWEGQPHKEFF
v_call: TRBV2; d_call: -; cdr3_aa: CASSALVSYEQYF
v_call: TRBV7-2; d_call: -; cdr3_aa: CASSLLANTEAFF
v_call: TRBV19; d_call: TRBD1; cdr3_aa: CASSSDRVRNQPQHF
v_call: TRBV19; d_call: TRBD1; cdr3_aa: CASTDRDYEQYF
v_call: TRBV7-2; d_call: TRBD2; cdr3_aa: CASSKHLAGDYNEQFF
v_call: TRBV2; d_call: TRBD1; cdr3_aa: CASTGGQGWGYTF
v_call: TRBV5-1; d_call: TRBD2; cdr3_aa: CASSKLAEAGDTQYF
v_call: TRBV11-3; d_call: TRBD2; cdr3_aa: CASSSGGGSDTQYF
v_call: TRBV28; d_call: -; cdr3_aa: CASSSRGRWNTGELFF
v_call: TRBV28; d_call: -; cdr3_aa: CASSSGGAEFYYEQYF
v_call: TRBV14; d_call: -; cdr3_aa: CASSQSPRDILNTEAFF
v_call: TRBV27; d_call: TRBD1; cdr3_aa: CASSMAGQGSYTF
v_call: TRBV9; d_call: -; cdr3_aa: CASSVATSQETQYF
v_call: TRBV29-1; d_call: -; cdr3_aa: CSVVPQLKGNYGYTF
v_call: TRBV30; d_call: -; cdr3_aa: CAWSPGYNSPLHF
v_call: TRBV23-1; d_call: -; cdr3_aa: CASSHRPEQFF
v_call: TRBV7-9; d_call: -; cdr3_aa: CASSGIAQYF
v_call: TRBV6-6; d_call: TRBD1; cdr3_aa: CASSTLGQENEKLFF
v_call: TRBV27; d_call: TRBD2; cdr3_aa: CASSDRLAGDNEQFF
v_call: TRBV28; d_call: TRBD1; cdr3_aa: CASRRTGGENTEAFF
v_call: TRBV10-1; d_call: TRBD2; cdr3_aa: CASSEQLAGAKQYF
v_call: TRBV5-1; d_call: TRBD1; cdr3_aa: CASSFQQGYEQYF
v_call: TRBV20-1; d_call: -; cdr3_aa: CSARLGETQYF
v_call: TRBV28; d_call: TRBD2; cdr3_aa: CASSLSGIPYEQYF
v_call: TRBV19; d_call: -; cdr3_aa: CASTRDAGAYGYTF
v_call: TRBV20-1; d_call: -; cdr3_aa: CSARTRIGAFF
v_call: TRBV6-5; d_call: -; cdr3_aa: CASRGYKYEQYF
v_call: TRBV2; d_call: -; cdr3_aa: CASRPGPYGYTF
v_call: TRBV19; d_call: -; cdr3_aa: CASSIVTDSYGYTF
v_call: TRBV5-4; d_call: TRBD1; cdr3_aa: CASSPRQGNTGELFF